These T cell receptor beta chains were read from a single sample in a study of blood T cell repertoires in COVID-19. Repertoires were generated with immunoSEQ multiplex PCR, while TCRdb's copy carries only in-frame clones and drops some. The table shows 250,000 to 350,000 clones, with about 92% occurring only once. Sequencing was carried out using PBMCs or T cells enriched from blood (not recorded which). All receptors come from a woman aged 25 to 39 who had recovered from COVID-19. Both conserved end residues are part of each CDR3. The D gene is left open where the match is weak. Only some rows state a clone size, as once, few, many or a class for expanded clones.

cdr3_aa	cdr3_nt	j_call	v_call	d_call	clone_size
CASSSTSGSIGYEQYF	TGTGCCAGCAGCTCAACTAGCGGGAGTATAGGATACGAGCAGTACTTC	TRBJ2-7	TRBV7-2	TRBD2	-
CASSSRTGNGYTF	TGTGCCAGCAGTTCGAGGACAGGGAATGGCTACACCTTC	TRBJ1-2	TRBV12-3/TRBV12-4	TRBD1	-
CASSVTGTGGGKLFF	TGTGCCAGCAGTGTAACCGGGACAGGGGGCGGAAAACTGTTTTTT	TRBJ1-4	TRBV2	TRBD1	-
CSVVREDYEQYF	TGCAGCGTTGTCAGGGAAGACTACGAGCAGTACTTC	TRBJ2-7	TRBV29-1	-	-
CASSRSDRAEYGYTF	TGTGCCAGCAGCCGATCCGACAGGGCCGAGTATGGCTACACCTTC	TRBJ1-2	TRBV6-5	TRBD1	once
CASRRLAGTGEQFF	TGCGCCAGCAGACGCCTAGCGGGAACCGGTGAGCAGTTCTTC	TRBJ2-1	TRBV5-1	TRBD2	-
CASSLGGRLSENTQYF	TGTGCCAGCAGCTTAGGGGGCCGCCTCAGCGAAAATACGCAGTATTTT	TRBJ2-3	TRBV7-6	-	once
CASSLETGLYGYTF	TGTGCCAGCAGCTTAGAAACAGGATTATATGGCTACACCTTC	TRBJ1-2	TRBV7-9	-	-
CASSLAGTANTEAFF	TGTGCCAGCAGCTTAGCAGGGACAGCCAACACTGAAGCTTTCTTT	TRBJ1-1	TRBV11-2	TRBD1	-
CASSSSDREVYNEQFF	TGTGCCAGTAGTAGTTCCGACAGGGAGGTTTACAATGAGCAGTTCTTC	TRBJ2-1	TRBV19	-	-
CASSWGDRDQETQYF	TGTGCCAGCAGCTGGGGGGACAGGGACCAAGAGACCCAGTACTTC	TRBJ2-5	TRBV7-3	TRBD1	-
CASSTVAGWGYGYTF	TGTGCCAGCAGTACTGTTGCAGGGTGGGGCTATGGCTACACCTTC	TRBJ1-2	TRBV28	-	once
CASSPGLQNEQFF	TGTGCCAGCAGCCCGGGACTGCAGAATGAGCAGTTCTTC	TRBJ2-1	TRBV3-1/TRBV3-2	-	-
CAWSTRGAKTEAFF	TGTGCCTGGTCTACCAGGGGGGCAAAAACTGAAGCTTTCTTT	TRBJ1-1	TRBV30	TRBD1	-
CASSQGQGISEAFF	TGTGCCAGCAGCCAAGGGCAGGGGATTTCTGAAGCTTTCTTT	TRBJ1-1	TRBV14	-	-
CASSSSGQGAYEQYF	TGTGCCAGCAGCTCTTCGGGGCAGGGGGCCTACGAGCAGTACTTC	TRBJ2-7	TRBV5-4	TRBD1	-
CASSPSGGEKLFF	TGTGCCAGCAGCCCGTCGGGGGGTGAAAAACTGTTTTTT	TRBJ1-4	TRBV11-3	-	-
CASSLIVSGYNEQFF	TGTGCCAGCAGCTTAATAGTTAGCGGCTACAATGAGCAGTTCTTC	TRBJ2-1	TRBV7-9	-	-
CSAPPRVEQFF	TGCAGTGCTCCCCCCCGGGTTGAGCAGTTCTTC	TRBJ2-1	TRBV20-1	-	-
CASSLGQGNYEQYF	TGCGCCAGCAGCTTAGGACAGGGGAACTACGAGCAGTACTTC	TRBJ2-7	TRBV5-1	TRBD1	few
CASTVGQGYEQYF	TGTGCCAGCACCGTCGGACAGGGCTACGAGCAGTACTTC	TRBJ2-7	TRBV28	TRBD1	once
CSVTGVRAATQYF	TGCAGCGTGACAGGGGTTAGAGCCGCTACGCAGTATTTT	TRBJ2-3	TRBV29-1	TRBD1	-
CASSQTGGSYEQYF	TGTGCCAGCAGCCAGACTGGGGGGAGCTACGAGCAGTACTTC	TRBJ2-7	TRBV27	-	-
CAWSVRQISGNTIYF	TGTGCCTGGAGTGTACGTCAGATCTCTGGAAACACCATATATTTT	TRBJ1-3	TRBV30	-	-
CASSRDSNTDTQYF	TGTGCCAGCAGCAGGGACAGCAACACAGATACGCAGTATTTT	TRBJ2-3	TRBV14	TRBD1	-
CSGRQGARGEQYF	TGCAGCGGTCGACAGGGGGCGCGAGGCGAGCAGTACTTC	TRBJ2-7	TRBV29-1	TRBD1	-
CASSTGGGGPRDTQYF	TGTGCCAGCAGTACCGGGGGGGGAGGGCCGAGAGATACGCAGTATTTT	TRBJ2-3	TRBV27	TRBD2	-
CASSQGRNTEAFF	TGTGCCAGCAGCCAGGGGCGGAACACTGAAGCTTTCTTT	TRBJ1-1	TRBV2	-	-
CASSQFYRGDTQYF	TGTGCCAGCAGCCAGTTCTACAGGGGAGATACGCAGTATTTT	TRBJ2-3	TRBV7-2	TRBD1	-
CASSLGERALTDTQYF	TGTGCCAGCAGCTTGGGGGAGCGGGCACTCACAGATACGCAGTATTTT	TRBJ2-3	TRBV5-6	-	-
CSVEQRYEQYF	TGCAGCGTTGAACAGCGTTACGAGCAGTACTTC	TRBJ2-7	TRBV29-1	-	few
CASRWRTGELFF	TGTGCCAGTAGGTGGAGGACCGGGGAGCTGTTTTTT	TRBJ2-2	TRBV19	-	-
CASSQGWGPTGNTIYF	TGCGCCAGCAGCCAAGGGTGGGGCCCAACTGGAAACACCATATATTTT	TRBJ1-3	TRBV4-1	-	-
CASSLTSGGGAETQYF	TGTGCCAGCAGTTTGACTAGCGGGGGGGGAGCCGAGACCCAGTACTTC	TRBJ2-5	TRBV6-5	TRBD2	-
CASGAGVNEQFF	TGTGCCAGCGGAGCGGGGGTGAATGAGCAGTTCTTC	TRBJ2-1	TRBV12-3/TRBV12-4	TRBD2	-
CASSSGHNNSPLHF	TGTGCCAGCAGCTCGGGACATAATAATTCACCCCTCCACTTT	TRBJ1-6	TRBV6-2/TRBV6-3	-	-
CASSIDQGYGYTF	TGTGCCAGTAGTATAGACCAGGGATATGGCTACACCTTC	TRBJ1-2	TRBV19	-	-
CASTNRDRDYGYTF	TGTGCCAGCACCAACCGGGACAGGGACTATGGCTACACCTTC	TRBJ1-2	TRBV2	TRBD1	-
CASSLGVRGRDYEQYF	TGCGCCAGCAGCTTGGGGGTTAGGGGCAGGGACTACGAGCAGTACTTC	TRBJ2-7	TRBV5-1	-	-
CASSLLGLAGGPPRNTGELFF	TGCGCCAGCAGCCTCCTAGGACTAGCGGGAGGGCCCCCGAGGAACACCGGGGAGCTGTTTTTT	TRBJ2-2	TRBV5-1	TRBD2	-
CASSSDRGKTQYF	TGTGCCAGCAGTTCGGACAGGGGAAAGACCCAGTACTTC	TRBJ2-5	TRBV5-8	TRBD1	-
CASGLATSYEQYF	TGCGCCAGCGGGCTAGCAACCTCCTACGAGCAGTACTTC	TRBJ2-7	TRBV10-2	-	-
CASSPGLTYEQYF	TGTGCCAGCAGCCCGGGTCTTACCTACGAGCAGTACTTC	TRBJ2-7	TRBV4-2	-	few
CASSLGLGTGSYEQYF	TGTGCCAGCAGCTTGGGTTTGGGGACAGGATCCTACGAGCAGTACTTC	TRBJ2-7	TRBV5-7	TRBD1	once
CASTRQGQGYEQYF	TGTGCCAGCACACGACAGGGCCAAGGGTACGAGCAGTACTTC	TRBJ2-7	TRBV2	TRBD1	-
CASSIVGDEAFF	TGTGCCAGTAGTATTGTTGGAGATGAAGCTTTCTTT	TRBJ1-1	TRBV19	-	-
CASSRASNQPQHF	TGTGCCAGTAGTAGGGCTAGCAATCAGCCCCAGCATTTT	TRBJ1-5	TRBV19	-	-
CASSLAGGRGEGHGYTF	TGTGCCAGCAGCTTAGCGGGGGGTAGGGGCGAGGGACATGGCTACACCTTC	TRBJ1-2	TRBV7-2	-	-
CASSWGGEAFF	TGTGCCAGCAGTTGGGGGGGAGAGGCTTTCTTT	TRBJ1-1	TRBV6-2/TRBV6-3	-	-
CASSITTGGSYEQYF	TGCGCCAGCAGTATCACCACAGGGGGGTCCTACGAGCAGTACTTC	TRBJ2-7	TRBV5-1	TRBD1	few
CASTYRASTEAFF	TGTGCCAGCACCTACAGGGCGAGCACTGAAGCTTTCTTT	TRBJ1-1	TRBV28	-	-
CASSYWAADTQYF	TGTGCCAGCAGTTACTGGGCTGCAGATACGCAGTATTTT	TRBJ2-3	TRBV6-6	-	-
CASSLAIFRDTHYGYTF	TGTGCCAGCAGCTTGGCCATTTTTCGGGACACCCACTATGGCTACACCTTC	TRBJ1-2	TRBV5-6	-	-
CASSSQGKGTEAFF	TGCGCCAGCAGCTCACAGGGGAAGGGAACTGAAGCTTTCTTT	TRBJ1-1	TRBV5-1	TRBD1	-
CAIRVAGADCEQYF	TGTGCCATCCGGGTGGCGGGAGCGGATTGCGAGCAGTACTTC	TRBJ2-7	TRBV10-3	TRBD2	-
CASSQEGGLVTDTQYF	TGCGCCAGCAGCCAAGAGGGGGGGCTTGTCACAGATACGCAGTATTTT	TRBJ2-3	TRBV4-3	-	-
CASKFGAGEPYEQYF	TGTGCCAGCAAGTTTGGGGCGGGAGAGCCATACGAGCAGTACTTC	TRBJ2-7	TRBV6-5	TRBD2	-